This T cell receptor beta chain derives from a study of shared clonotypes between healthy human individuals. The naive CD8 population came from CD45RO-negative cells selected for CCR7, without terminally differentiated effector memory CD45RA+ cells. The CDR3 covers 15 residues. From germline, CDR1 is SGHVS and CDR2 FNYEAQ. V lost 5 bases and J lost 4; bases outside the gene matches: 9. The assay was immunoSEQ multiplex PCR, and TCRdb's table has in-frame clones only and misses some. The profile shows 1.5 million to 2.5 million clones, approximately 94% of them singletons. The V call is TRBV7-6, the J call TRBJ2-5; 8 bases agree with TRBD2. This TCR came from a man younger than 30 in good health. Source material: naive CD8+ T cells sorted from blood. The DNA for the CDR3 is TGTGCCAGCAGCCCTCGAGCGGGGGACTCAGAGACCCAGTACTTC. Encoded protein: CASSPRAGDSETQYF.